This TCR beta chain was identified in a study of beta chain features in type 1 diabetes. Regarding the study as a whole: Shortening that was moderate but significant affected the TCRB CDR3s of Type 1 diabetes patients in all four CD4+ subsets.

Concerning this clone itself: Its matching antigen is unknown.

Over 95% purity was reached by all sorted populations. Reverse transcription of all isolated RNA meant that expressed TCRB transcripts were sequenced. The table came from immunoSEQ multiplex PCR; TCRdb's copy has only in-frame clones and leaves some out. The data contain 15,000 to 20,000 clones, 50% of them singletons. Trimming removed 4 bases from V and 0 bases from J; junction bases left unmatched: 4. This CDR3 comprises 16 residues. The germline CDR1 and CDR2 sequences are SGHRS and YFSETQ. Source material: stem cell memory CD4+ T cells from blood. The receptor comes from a man between 18 and 29 years old in good health. This chain connects TRBV5-1 to TRBJ2-3, with 11 bases aligning to TRBD1. Written as DNA, the CDR3 is TGCGCCAGCAGCCACCGGACAGGGGGCAGCACAGATACGCAGTATTTT. This sequence encodes CASSHRTGGSTDTQYF.